Below, one TCR beta chain is given with its context. The antigen remains undetermined. Unique molecular identifiers were used to barcode this TCRbeta library. TCRdb ran MiXCR on the PCR reads and lists one entry per CDR3 protein. The sample carries hundreds of thousands of distinct CDR3 sequences, 16% recorded once. This CDR3 spans 14 amino acids. The ends lost 3 bases at V and 3 bases at J; junction bases unmatched: 3. The sample belongs to a study of T-cell reconstitution after alpha-beta-depleted transplantation in children. The study's findings and limits: Once a year had passed after transplant, T-cell counts and diversity came mostly from newly produced T cells. Several hundred rapidly expanded clones from non-depleted graft cells reportedly supplied alpha-beta T cells about two months post-transplant. Surviving recipient T cells and thymic progenitors underlay high day-60 TCRbeta diversity in some patients.

The rearrangement links TRBV12-3 or TRBV12-4 to TRBJ2-3; 7 bases match TRBD1. The sequenced sample was PBMCs, mostly from graft donor cells, obtained 360 days after TCRalphabeta/CD19-depleted stem cell transplant. This TCR was recovered from a male patient younger than 18 who had a stem cell transplant for acute lymphoblastic leukemia, so the T cells may come from the graft donor. The CDR3 DNA sequence: TGTGCCAGCAGTTTGTGGGACAGAACAGATACGCAGTATTTT. It yields the protein CASSLWDRTDTQYF.